The 4 T cell receptor beta chains given below trace back to one sample, sequenced in a study of blood T cell repertoires in COVID-19. Using immunoSEQ multiplex PCR, the repertoire was profiled, and TCRdb retains in-frame clones only, with some absent. In the table there are some 90,000 clones, approximately 90% of which are singletons. The sample comprised peripheral blood. All receptors derive from a woman aged 55-75 years with COVID-19, enrolled during active disease.

The V and J genes are TRBV7-3 and TRBJ2-3, with 9 nucleotides matching TRBD2. The CDR3 totals 16 residues. CDR1 SGHTA and CDR2 FQGTGA come from the germline V gene. J was trimmed by 4 bases and V by 5 bases; bases with no gene match: 10. The chain's CDR3 is CASSPGARGGADTQYF. Here the CDR3 DNA reads TGTGCCAGCAGCCCCGGAGCGCGGGGGGGCGCAGATACGCAGTATTTT.

The chain couples TRBV10-3 to TRBJ1-2; D is unclear. The CDR3 is 12 amino acids. Germline CDR1 ENHRY, CDR2 SYGVKD. Trimming removed 6 bases from V and 8 bases from J, with 13 bases in between. The CDR3 region has the DNA TGTGCCATCAGCCCGGGTACGGGGGGCTACACCTTC. Translating gives CAISPGTGGYTF.

The chain joins TRBV30 to TRBJ1-4, with unresolved D. Germline V lookup: CDR1 GTSNPN, CDR2 SVGIG (reference sequence). Trimming shortened V by 4 bases and J by 0 bases, and 9 bases separated the two germline ends. The CDR3 runs 14 residues. CDR3 sequence: CAWTLFATNEKLFF. Written as DNA, the CDR3 is TGTGCCTGGACCCTATTTGCAACTAATGAAAAACTGTTTTTT.

The chain has TRBV4-2 and TRBJ2-6; 8 positions agree with TRBD2. V dropped 0 bases and J dropped 4; count of bases not matched to a gene: 20. The CDR3 is 22 residues long. Germline assignment: CDR1 LGHNA and CDR2 YNFKEQ. The CDR3 nucleotides read TGTGCCAGCAGCCAAGATACCGGTGCGGGGGGCCTCTGGACGGCAGGGGCCAACGTCCTGACTTTC. Its protein product is CASSQDTGAGGLWTAGANVLTF.